The clone carrying this T cell receptor beta chain was detected a few times. The sample is drawn from a study of T cells in Graves' hyperthyroidism and ophthalmopathy. Germline lookup yields CDR1 PRHDT and CDR2 FYEKMQ (reference sequence). The ends lost 0 bases at V and 5 bases at J; junction bases unmatched: 5. This CDR3 region has 16 residues. RNA transcripts gave rise to amplified TCR beta CDR3 regions. The HTBI primer set was used in a first-round RT-PCR of the TCR CDR3. TCRdb reprocessed the multiplex PCR reads via MiXCR and lists one record per CDR3 protein. The sample consists of 330,000 or so distinct CDR3 sequences, less than 20% of them appearing once.

Sequenced sample: blood. The chain carries TRBV13 and TRBJ1-5, with 9 bases fitting TRBD1. This sequence was found in a man aged 50-59 years with Graves' ophthalmopathy. The chain's CDR3 is CASSLGGQGSDQPQHF. In DNA form, the CDR3 reads TGTGCCAGCAGCTTAGGGGGACAGGGCTCGGATCAGCCCCAGCATTTT.